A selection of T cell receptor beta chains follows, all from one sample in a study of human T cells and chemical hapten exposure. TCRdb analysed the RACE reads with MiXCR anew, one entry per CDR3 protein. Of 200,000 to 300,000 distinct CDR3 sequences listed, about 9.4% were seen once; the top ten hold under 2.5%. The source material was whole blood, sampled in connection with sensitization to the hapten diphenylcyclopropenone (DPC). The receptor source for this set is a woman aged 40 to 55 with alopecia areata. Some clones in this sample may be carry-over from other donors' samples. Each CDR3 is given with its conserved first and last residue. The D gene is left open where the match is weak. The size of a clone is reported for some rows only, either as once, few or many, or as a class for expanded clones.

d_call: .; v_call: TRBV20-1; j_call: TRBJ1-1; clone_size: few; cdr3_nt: TGCAGTGCTTCCGGGGGGGGAAACACTGAAGCTTTCTTT; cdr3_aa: CSASGGGNTEAFF
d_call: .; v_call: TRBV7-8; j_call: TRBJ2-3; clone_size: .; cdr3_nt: TGTGCCAGCAGCTTGGGCGGGTGGGGAAATACGCAGTATTTT; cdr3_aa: CASSLGGWGNTQYF
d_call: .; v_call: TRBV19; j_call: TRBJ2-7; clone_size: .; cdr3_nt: TGTGCCAGTAGTATAGGAAGGGCCTCCTACGAGCAGTACTTC; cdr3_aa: CASSIGRASYEQYF
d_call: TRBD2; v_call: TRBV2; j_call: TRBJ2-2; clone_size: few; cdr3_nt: TGTGCCAGCAGCCGGACTAGCGGGAGAAGCGCCGGGGAGCTGTTTTTT; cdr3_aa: CASSRTSGRSAGELFF
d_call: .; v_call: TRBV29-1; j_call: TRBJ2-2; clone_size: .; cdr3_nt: TGCAGCGTTGATCGGGATTCTAACACCGGGGAGCTGTTTTTT; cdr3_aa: CSVDRDSNTGELFF
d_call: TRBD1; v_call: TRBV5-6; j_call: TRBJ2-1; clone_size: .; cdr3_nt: TGTGCCAGCAGCCGCCGGGACAGGGGTATTTATGAGCAGTTCTTC; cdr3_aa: CASSRRDRGIYEQFF
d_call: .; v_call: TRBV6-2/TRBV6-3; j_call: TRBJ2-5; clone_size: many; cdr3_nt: TGTGCCAGCAGCCCCGGGGAAGAGACCCAGTACTTC; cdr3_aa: CASSPGEETQYF
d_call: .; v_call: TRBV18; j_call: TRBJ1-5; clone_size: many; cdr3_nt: TGTGCCAGCTCACCGGCCGGGAATCAGCCCCAGCATTTT; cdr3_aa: CASSPAGNQPQHF
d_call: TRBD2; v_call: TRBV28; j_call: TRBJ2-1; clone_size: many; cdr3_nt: TGTGCCAGCAGTTTACAGCCCGGACTAGCGGGAGCGAGGGAGCAGTTCTTC; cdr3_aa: CASSLQPGLAGAREQFF
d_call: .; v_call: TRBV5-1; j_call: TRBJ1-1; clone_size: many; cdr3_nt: TGCGCCAGCAGCTTGGGGGCATACATGAACACTGAAGCTTTCTTT; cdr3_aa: CASSLGAYMNTEAFF
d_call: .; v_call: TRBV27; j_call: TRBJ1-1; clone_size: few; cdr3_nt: TGTGCCAGCAGTTCGCCGACGGGGGTAAGGGGCACTGAAGCTTTCTTT; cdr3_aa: CASSSPTGVRGTEAFF
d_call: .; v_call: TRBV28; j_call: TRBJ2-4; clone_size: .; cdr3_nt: TGTGCCAGCAGATCTACAGGGAAAAACATTCAGTACTTC; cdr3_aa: CASRSTGKNIQYF
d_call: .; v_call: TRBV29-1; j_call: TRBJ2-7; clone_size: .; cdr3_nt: TGCAGCGTGGGGAATCATAAAGGACTGGGATTCATCTCCTACGAGCAGTACTTC; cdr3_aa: CSVGNHKGLGFISYEQYF
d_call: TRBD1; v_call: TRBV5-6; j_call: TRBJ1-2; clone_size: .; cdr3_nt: TGTGCCAGCAGCTTGGGACAGGGGATTGGCTACACCTTC; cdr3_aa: CASSLGQGIGYTF
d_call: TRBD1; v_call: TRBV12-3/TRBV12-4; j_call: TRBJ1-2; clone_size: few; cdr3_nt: TGTGCCAGCAGTAAGACGGGACAGGGGGACCTATATGGCTACACCTTC; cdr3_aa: CASSKTGQGDLYGYTF
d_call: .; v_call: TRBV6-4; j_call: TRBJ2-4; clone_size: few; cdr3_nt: TGTGCCAGCAGTGACTCGAGGCCCGCCGGGGACAAAAACATTCAGTACTTC; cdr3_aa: CASSDSRPAGDKNIQYF
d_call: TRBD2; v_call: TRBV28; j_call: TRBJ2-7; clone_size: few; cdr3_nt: TGTGCCAGCAGCGTCGGGGGACTAGCGGGGCACTCCTACGAGCAGTACTTC; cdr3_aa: CASSVGGLAGHSYEQYF
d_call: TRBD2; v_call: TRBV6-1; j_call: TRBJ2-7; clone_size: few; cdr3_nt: TGTGCCAGCAGTGAAGCCGGTAAAACTAGCGGGAGTAAATACGAGCAGTACTTC; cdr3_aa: CASSEAGKTSGSKYEQYF
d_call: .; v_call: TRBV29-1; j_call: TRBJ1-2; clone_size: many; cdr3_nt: TGCAGCGTTGCGAATTTAGCGCAGGGCACCTATGGCTACACCTTC; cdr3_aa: CSVANLAQGTYGYTF
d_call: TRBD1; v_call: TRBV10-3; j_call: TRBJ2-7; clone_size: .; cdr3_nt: TGTGTCATCAGGGGCGGACAGGGCACCTACGAGCAGTACTTC; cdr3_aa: CVIRGGQGTYEQYF
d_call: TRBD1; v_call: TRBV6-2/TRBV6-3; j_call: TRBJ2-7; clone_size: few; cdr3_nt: TGTGCCAGCAGAACCGGGACAGGGGGCGGACAAGGCCTCTACGAGCAGTACTTC; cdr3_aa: CASRTGTGGGQGLYEQYF
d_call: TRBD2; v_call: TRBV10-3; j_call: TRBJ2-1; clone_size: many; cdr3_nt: TGTGCCATCAGCGGGGGACTAGCGGGAGGAGACAATGAGCAGTTCTTC; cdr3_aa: CAISGGLAGGDNEQFF
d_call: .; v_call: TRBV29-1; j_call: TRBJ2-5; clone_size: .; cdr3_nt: TGCAGCGTTGAAGAGTCGGCGGGGCGGCAAGAGACCCAGTACTTC; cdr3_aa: CSVEESAGRQETQYF
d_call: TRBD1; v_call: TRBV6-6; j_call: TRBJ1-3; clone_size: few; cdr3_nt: TGTGCCAGCAGCATCTGGGACAGAAGTGGAAACACCATATATTTT; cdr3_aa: CASSIWDRSGNTIYF
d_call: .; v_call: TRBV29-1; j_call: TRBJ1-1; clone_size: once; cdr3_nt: TGCAGCGGGGGCAGGGTAAGAACTGAAGCTTTCTTT; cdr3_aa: CSGGRVRTEAFF
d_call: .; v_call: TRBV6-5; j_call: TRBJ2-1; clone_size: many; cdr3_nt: TGTGCCAGCAGTTTACTCAGGGGTGCTGAGCAGTTCTTC; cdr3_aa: CASSLLRGAEQFF
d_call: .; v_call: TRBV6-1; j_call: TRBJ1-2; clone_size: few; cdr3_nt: TGTGCCAGCAGCACCCCTTCCTATGGCTACACCTTC; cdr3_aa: CASSTPSYGYTF
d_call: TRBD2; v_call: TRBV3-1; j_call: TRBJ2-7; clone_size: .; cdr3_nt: TGTGCCAGCAGCCAAGATATGGCTAGCGGGAGGGCCGTGAAGTACTTC; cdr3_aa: CASSQDMASGRAVKYF
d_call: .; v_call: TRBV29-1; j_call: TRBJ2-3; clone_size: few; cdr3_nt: TGCAGCGTTGAACGCGGGGTTAGCACAGATACGCAGTATTTT; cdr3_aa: CSVERGVSTDTQYF
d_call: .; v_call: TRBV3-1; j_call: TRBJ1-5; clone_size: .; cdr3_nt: TGTGCCAGCAGCCAAGCCCGGGGTTCGAATCAGCCCCAGCATTTT; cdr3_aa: CASSQARGSNQPQHF
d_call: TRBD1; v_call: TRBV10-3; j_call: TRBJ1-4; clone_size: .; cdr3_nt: TGTGCCATCAGTCGGGACAGCGATTATGAAAAACTGTTTTTT; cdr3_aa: CAISRDSDYEKLFF
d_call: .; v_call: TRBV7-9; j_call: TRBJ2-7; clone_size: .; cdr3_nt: TGTGCCAGCAGCCGACGTCGAGAGATGCTTAGACCTCCGGTAAGGGAGCAGTACTTC; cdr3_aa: CASSRRREMLRPPVREQYF
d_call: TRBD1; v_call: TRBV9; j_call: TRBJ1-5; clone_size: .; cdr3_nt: TGTGCCAGCAGCGTAGGACCCGGACAGGGTCAGCCCCAGCATTTT; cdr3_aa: CASSVGPGQGQPQHF
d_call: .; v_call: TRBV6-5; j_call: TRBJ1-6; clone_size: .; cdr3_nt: TGTGCCAGCAGTTACTACGGGACAAGTAATAATTCACCCCTCCACTTT; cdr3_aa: CASSYYGTSNNSPLHF
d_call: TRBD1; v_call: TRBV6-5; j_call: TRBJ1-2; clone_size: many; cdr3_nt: TGTGCCAGCAGTTACGGGACAGGGAGATCCGACTATGGCTACACCTTC; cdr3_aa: CASSYGTGRSDYGYTF
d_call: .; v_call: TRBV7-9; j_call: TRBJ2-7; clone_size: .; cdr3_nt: TGTGCCAGCAGCCCCCGAGGGACCAGGTCCACCTACGAGCAGTACTTC; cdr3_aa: CASSPRGTRSTYEQYF
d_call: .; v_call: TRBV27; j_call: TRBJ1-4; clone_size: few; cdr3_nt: TGTGCCAGCAGACCTCGACAGGACAACAATGAAAAACTGTTTTTT; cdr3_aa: CASRPRQDNNEKLFF
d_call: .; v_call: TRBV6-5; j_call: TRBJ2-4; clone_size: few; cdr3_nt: TGTGCCAGCAGTTACCGGGCGGGGCTAGCCAAAAACATTCAGTACTTC; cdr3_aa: CASSYRAGLAKNIQYF
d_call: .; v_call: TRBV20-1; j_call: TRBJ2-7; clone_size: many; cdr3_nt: TGCAGTGCTGCCTACGGGGGAAGGGGCACCTACGAGCAGTACTTC; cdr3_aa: CSAAYGGRGTYEQYF
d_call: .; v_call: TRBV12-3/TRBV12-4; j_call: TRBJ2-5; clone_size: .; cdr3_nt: TGTGCCAGCAGCCCAGGGGCCGGCCAGTACTTC; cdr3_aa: CASSPGAGQYF
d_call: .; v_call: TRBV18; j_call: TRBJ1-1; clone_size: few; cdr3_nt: TGTGCCAGCTCACCAGCGTGGGCAGGACCAACGGGGACTGAAGCTTTCTTT; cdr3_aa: CASSPAWAGPTGTEAFF
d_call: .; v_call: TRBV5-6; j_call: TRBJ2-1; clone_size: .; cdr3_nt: TGTGCCAGCAGCTTGGGTAGTAAAGGTTCAAAAACGTTCTTC; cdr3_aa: CASSLGSKGSKTFF
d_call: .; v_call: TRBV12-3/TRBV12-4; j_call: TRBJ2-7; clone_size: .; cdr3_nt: TGTGCCAGCAGGGGGCCCTACGAGCAGTACTTC; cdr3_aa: CASRGPYEQYF
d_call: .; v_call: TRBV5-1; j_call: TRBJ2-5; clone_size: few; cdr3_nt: TGCGCCAGCAGCTACAGGATCCAAGAGACCCAGTACTTC; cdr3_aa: CASSYRIQETQYF
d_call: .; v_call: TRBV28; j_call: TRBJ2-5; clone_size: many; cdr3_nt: TGTGCCAGCAGTTTACCAGGGGAAGAGACCCAGTACTTC; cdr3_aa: CASSLPGEETQYF
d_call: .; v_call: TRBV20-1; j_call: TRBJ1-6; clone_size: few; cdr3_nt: TGCAGTGCTACGGACCCATATTCACCCCTCCACTTT; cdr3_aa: CSATDPYSPLHF